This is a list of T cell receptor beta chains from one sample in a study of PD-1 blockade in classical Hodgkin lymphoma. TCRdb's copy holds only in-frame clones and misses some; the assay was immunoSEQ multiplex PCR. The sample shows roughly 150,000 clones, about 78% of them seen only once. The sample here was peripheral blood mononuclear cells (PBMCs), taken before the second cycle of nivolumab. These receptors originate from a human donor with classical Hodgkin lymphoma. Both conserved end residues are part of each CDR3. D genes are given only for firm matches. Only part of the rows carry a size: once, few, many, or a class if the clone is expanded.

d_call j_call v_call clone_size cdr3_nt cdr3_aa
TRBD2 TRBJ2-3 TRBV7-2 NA TGTGCCAGCAGCTTATTCGGGAGGGCAGATACGCAGTATTTT CASSLFGRADTQYF
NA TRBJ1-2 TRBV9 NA TGTGCCAGCAGCGTAGATCTTGGCTATGGCTACACCTTC CASSVDLGYGYTF
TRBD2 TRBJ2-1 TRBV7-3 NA TGTGCCAGCAGCTCCCTAGCGGGAGCCCCCAATGAGCAGTTCTTC CASSSLAGAPNEQFF
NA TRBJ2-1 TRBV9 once TGTGCCAGCAGCGTACTGATAGCGGACAATGAGCAGTTCTTC CASSVLIADNEQFF
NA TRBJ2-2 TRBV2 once TGTGCCAGCAGTATCGGACAGAACACCGGGGAGCTGTTTTTT CASSIGQNTGELFF
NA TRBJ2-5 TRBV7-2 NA TGTGCCAGCAGCAGAGGACAACGGGAGACCCAGTACTTC CASSRGQRETQYF
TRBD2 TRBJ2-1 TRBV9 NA TGTGCCAGCAGCGCTCCCGGGACTAGCAGCTACAATGAGCAGTTCTTC CASSAPGTSSYNEQFF
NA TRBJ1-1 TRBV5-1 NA TGCGCCAGCAGCGCCCAGGGTTTAACCACTGAAGCTTTCTTT CASSAQGLTTEAFF
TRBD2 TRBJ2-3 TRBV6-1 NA TGTGCCAGCAGTGAAATTAGCGGGGGACGCACAGATACGCAGTATTTT CASSEISGGRTDTQYF
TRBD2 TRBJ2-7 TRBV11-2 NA TGTGCCAGCAGCTGGACTAGCGGCAATACCTACGAGCAGTACTTC CASSWTSGNTYEQYF
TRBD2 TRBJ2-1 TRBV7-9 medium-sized TGTGCCAGCAGCTGGACTAGCTCCAATGAGCAGTTCTTC CASSWTSSNEQFF
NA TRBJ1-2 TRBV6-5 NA TGTGCCAGCAGCACGGGTCGCGTCGGGGGCTACACCTTC CASSTGRVGGYTF
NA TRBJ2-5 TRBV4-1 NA TGCGCCAGCAGCCAAGGATTTGGACACCCCGCTTTTGGCGACCTACAAGAGACCCAGTACTTC CASSQGFGHPAFGDLQETQYF
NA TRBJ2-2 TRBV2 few NA CASSSSGGRLTGELFF
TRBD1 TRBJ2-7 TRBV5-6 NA TGTGCCAGCAGCTTGGCCGGGACAGGGGTGATCCACGAGCAGTACTTC CASSLAGTGVIHEQYF
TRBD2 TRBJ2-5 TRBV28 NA TGTGCCAGCACCTTTAGACTCCGGGGCGGGAGGTACCAAGAGACCCAGTACTTC CASTFRLRGGRYQETQYF
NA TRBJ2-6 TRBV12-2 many TGTGCAAGTCGCTTAGCGTTCGGGACAGGGCCAAGCTCTGGGGCCAACGTCCTGACTTTC CASRLAFGTGPSSGANVLTF
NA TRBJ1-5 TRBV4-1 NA TGCGCCAGCAGCCTTACCCGATGGCAGCCCCAGCATTTT CASSLTRWQPQHF
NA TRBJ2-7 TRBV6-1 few TGTGCCAGCAGTGATTTGCGGGGCGCCTACGAGCAGTACTTC CASSDLRGAYEQYF
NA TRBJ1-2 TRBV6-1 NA TGTGCCAGCACCAGACCTTCTCGGGGGCGCGGGGGCTACACCTTC CASTRPSRGRGGYTF
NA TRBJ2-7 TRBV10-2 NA TGCGCCAGCAGTGACCCCGATGAGGAGCAGTACTTC CASSDPDEEQYF
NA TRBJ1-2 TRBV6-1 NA TGTGCCAGCAGTGAAGGGGGAGATTGGCCCGGGCGCTACACCTTC CASSEGGDWPGRYTF
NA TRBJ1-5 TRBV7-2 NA TGTGCCAGCAGTTATACAGCTAGCAATCAGCCCCAGCATTTT CASSYTASNQPQHF
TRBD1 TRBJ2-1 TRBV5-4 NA TGTGCCAGCAGCCTCCTTTGGGGGACAGCCTACAATGAGCAGTTCTTC CASSLLWGTAYNEQFF
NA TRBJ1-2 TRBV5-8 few TGTGCCAGCAGCTTGGAGGCCTATGGCTACACCTTC CASSLEAYGYTF
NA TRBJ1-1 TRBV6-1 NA TGTGCCAGCATCCGGGGAAGCACTGAAGCTTTCTTT CASIRGSTEAFF
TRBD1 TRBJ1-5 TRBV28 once TGTGCCAGCAGCCTCGGGACAGGGGCCTATAGCAATCAGCCCCAGCATTTT CASSLGTGAYSNQPQHF
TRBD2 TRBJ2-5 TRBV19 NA TGTGCCAGTACCCCTGGGGGGGATCAAGAGACCCAGTACTTC CASTPGGDQETQYF
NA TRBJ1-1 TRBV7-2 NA TGTGCCAGCACCTGGCGGGGGATGAACACTGAAGCTTTCTTT CASTWRGMNTEAFF
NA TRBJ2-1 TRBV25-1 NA TGTGCCAGCAGTGAAGGTTGGGGAATCGGCAATGAGCAGTTCTTC CASSEGWGIGNEQFF
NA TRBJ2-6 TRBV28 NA TGTGCCAGCAGTGAAAACTCTGGGGCCAACGTCCTGACTTTC CASSENSGANVLTF
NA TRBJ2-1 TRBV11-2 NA TGTGCCAGCAGCTTAGGGATTGGTGTACTAGCCGATCTTGGGCGGTTCTTC CASSLGIGVLADLGRFF
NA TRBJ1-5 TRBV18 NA TGTGCCAGCTCACCACAGACAGTGTCTAGCAATCAGCCCCAGCATTTT CASSPQTVSSNQPQHF
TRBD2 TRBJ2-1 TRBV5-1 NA TGCGCCAGCAGCTTGGCCGTACTAGCGGGAGGGCCATCGTACAATGAGCAGTTCTTC CASSLAVLAGGPSYNEQFF
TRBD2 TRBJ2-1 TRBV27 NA TGTGCCAGCAGTTTATCTTGGCGGGGGGCAAACAATGAGCAGTTCTTC CASSLSWRGANNEQFF
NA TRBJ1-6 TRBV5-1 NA TGCGCCAGCAGCCAAGACAGAGGGGAGTCCTATAATTCACCCCTCCACTTT CASSQDRGESYNSPLHF
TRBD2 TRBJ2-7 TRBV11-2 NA TGTGCCAGCAGCTTAAAACCCTCCCAGGGTAGCGGGAGGACCTACGAGCAGTACTTC CASSLKPSQGSGRTYEQYF
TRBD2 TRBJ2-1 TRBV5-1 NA TGCGCCAGCAGCAAGGGGACTAGTCGGGCCAATGAGCAGTTCTTC CASSKGTSRANEQFF
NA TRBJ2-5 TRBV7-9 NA TGTGCCAGCAGCTTATCCCTTGGGGGGAAGGGAGAGACCCAGTACTTC CASSLSLGGKGETQYF
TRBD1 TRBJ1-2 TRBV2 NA TGTGCCAGCAGTGCGGACAGGGCGAGCTATGGCTACACCTTC CASSADRASYGYTF
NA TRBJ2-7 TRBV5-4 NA TGTGCCAGCAGCTTGCAGTCGATGTCCTACGAGCAGTACTTC CASSLQSMSYEQYF
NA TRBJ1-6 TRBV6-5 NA TGTGCCAGCAGTTACAGGGCCCAGTCACCCCTCCACTTT CASSYRAQSPLHF
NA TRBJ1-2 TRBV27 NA TGTGCCAGCGGATTTTGGGGCGCTAATACTGGCTACACCTTC CASGFWGANTGYTF